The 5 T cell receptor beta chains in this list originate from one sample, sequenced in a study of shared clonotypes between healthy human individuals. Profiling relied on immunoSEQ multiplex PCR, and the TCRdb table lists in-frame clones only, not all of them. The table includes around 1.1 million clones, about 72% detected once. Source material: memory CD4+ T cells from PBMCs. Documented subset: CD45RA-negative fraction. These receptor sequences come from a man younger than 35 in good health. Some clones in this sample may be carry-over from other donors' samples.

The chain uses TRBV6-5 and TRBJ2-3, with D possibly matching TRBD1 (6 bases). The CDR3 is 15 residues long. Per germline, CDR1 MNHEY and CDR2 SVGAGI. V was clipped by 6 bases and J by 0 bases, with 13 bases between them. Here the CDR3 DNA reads TGTGCCAGCAGGCGAACAGGGACAAGCACAGATACGCAGTATTTT. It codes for CASRRTGTSTDTQYF.

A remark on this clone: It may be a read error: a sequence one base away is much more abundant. CDR3 region: CASSDRDSQDTQYF. The CDR3 DNA sequence: TGTGCCAGCAGTGATCGGGACAGCCAAGATACCCAGTACTTC. This sequence joins TRBV25-1 and TRBJ2-5; 7 positions agree with TRBD1. The CDR3 totals 14 residues. The germline V gene encodes CDR1 MGHDK and CDR2 SYGVNS.

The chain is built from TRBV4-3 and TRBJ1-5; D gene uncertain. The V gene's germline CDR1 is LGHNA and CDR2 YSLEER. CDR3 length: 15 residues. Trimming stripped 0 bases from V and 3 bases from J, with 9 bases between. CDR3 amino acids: CASSQDISYNQPQHF. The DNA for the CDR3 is TGCGCCAGCAGCCAAGATATCTCATACAATCAGCCCCAGCATTTT.

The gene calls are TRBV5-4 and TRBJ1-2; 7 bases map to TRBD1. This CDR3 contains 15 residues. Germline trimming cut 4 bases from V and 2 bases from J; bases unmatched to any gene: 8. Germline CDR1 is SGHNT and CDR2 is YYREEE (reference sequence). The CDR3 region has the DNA TGTGCCAGCAGCCCCGAGACAGGGAGGAACTATGGCTACACCTTC. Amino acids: CASSPETGRNYGYTF.

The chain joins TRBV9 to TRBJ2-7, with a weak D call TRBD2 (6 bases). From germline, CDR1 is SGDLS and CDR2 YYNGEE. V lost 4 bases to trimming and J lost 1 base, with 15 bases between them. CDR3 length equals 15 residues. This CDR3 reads CASSPQAGASYEQYF. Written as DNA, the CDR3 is TGTGCCAGCAGCCCTCAAGCGGGCGCTTCCTACGAGCAGTACTTC.